This entry lists 24 T cell receptor beta chains sequenced from one sample in a study of neurological immune-mediated disorders. TCRdb redid the calling of the 5' RACE reads with MiXCR, one entry per CDR3 protein. The sample gives 78,000 or so distinct CDR3 sequences, 5% to 6% of which show up once; roughly 2.4% is in the top ten. Sequencing was done on a sample of PBMCs. The receptors were gathered from a woman aged 25-40 years with multiple sclerosis.

This clonotype was seen at least ten times. The CDR3 is CSARPGGPADTQYF. Written as DNA, the CDR3 is TGCAGTGCTAGACCCGGGGGGCCGGCAGATACGCAGTATTTT. The J gene is TRBJ2-3, the V gene TRBV20-1; possibly TRBD2 for D (7 bases). Deletions cut 2 bases from V and 4 bases from J, with 13 bases between. The germline V gene has CDR1 DFQATT and CDR2 SNEGSKA (reference sequence). CDR3 length: 14 amino acids.

The rearrangement links TRBV7-9 to TRBJ2-3; 8 bases match TRBD2. The V segment lost 5 bases and the J segment 4 bases; nucleotides outside the gene matches: 14. The CDR3 is made up of 17 amino acids. CDR1 and CDR2 (germline): SEHNR, FQNEAQ (reference sequence). CDR3 amino acids: CASSILLGLAGADTQYF. The CDR3 DNA reads TGTGCCAGCAGCATTCTATTGGGGCTAGCGGGCGCAGATACGCAGTATTTT. The whole variable domain, remainder taken from reference TRBV7-9 and TRBJ2-3, is DTGVSQNPRHKITKRGQNVTFRCDPISEHNRLYWYRQTLGQGPEFLTYFQNEAQLEKSRLLSDRFSAERPKGSFSTLEIQRTEQGDSAMYLCASSILLGLAGADTQYFGPGTRLTVL.

This clonotype showed up many times. The chain recombines TRBV11-2 with TRBJ2-5, with D unclear. This CDR3 is built from 15 residues. The V end was cut by 3 bases, the J end by 5 bases, with 16 bases between. The germline CDR1 and CDR2 sequences are SGHAT and FQNNGV. The CDR3 sequence: CASSFLGPSGETQYF. CDR3 sequence (DNA): TGTGCCAGCAGCTTCCTTGGGCCCTCTGGGGAGACCCAGTACTTC.

Note on this clonotype: A read error is possible here, since a much larger clone lies one base away. CDR3 bases: TGTGCCAGCAGTTCGGGGCAGCACCAGCATTTT. Its translation: CASSSGQHQHF. The rearrangement links TRBV12-3 or TRBV12-4 to TRBJ1-5, with a weak D call TRBD1 (5 bases). The CDR3 covers 11 residues.

This clonotype has at least ten counts. In DNA, the CDR3 is TGTGCCAGCAGTTACTCGGAAGGGAGTCAGCCCCAGCATTTT. This encodes CASSYSEGSQPQHF. This sequence joins TRBV6-6 and TRBJ1-5; D uncertain. V was cut by 0 bases and J by 6 bases, with 9 bases left in between. The V gene's germline CDR1 is MNHNY and CDR2 SVGAGI (reference sequence). This CDR3 comprises 14 residues.

In this sample, this clonotype turned up many times. The chain joins TRBV12-3 or TRBV12-4 to TRBJ2-3; D ambiguous. V lost 2 bases to trimming and J lost 2 bases, with 11 bases between them. This CDR3 has 15 residues. The CDR3 coding sequence is TGTGCCAGCAGTTTACAACCGGTAGCCACAGATACGCAGTATTTT. This codes for CASSLQPVATDTQYF.

The chain has TRBV6-6 and TRBJ2-1, with a weak D call TRBD1 (5 bases). This CDR3 region has 15 residues. Germline CDR1 reads MNHNY; CDR2 reads SVGAGI (reference sequence). V was cut by 7 bases and J by 2 bases, with 15 bases left in between. CDR3 coding DNA: TGTGCCAGCATCCCGCAGGGCAGCGCCTACAATGAGCAGTTCTTC. It yields the protein CASIPQGSAYNEQFF.

This clonotype was seen many times. This CDR3 is CASTFFSLGAVTGELFF. The CDR3 nucleotides read TGTGCCAGCACCTTTTTTAGTCTGGGGGCGGTCACCGGGGAGCTGTTTTTT. This sequence joins TRBV11-2 and TRBJ2-2; tentatively, D is TRBD1 (6 bases). Trimming shortened V by 7 bases and J by 4 bases, and 22 bases separated the two germline ends. Germline V gene data show CDR1 as SGHAT and CDR2 as FQNNGV. The CDR3 length is 17 residues.

J is TRBJ2-1 and V is TRBV3-1, with 15 bases identical to TRBD2. V gave up 0 bases and J gave up 8 bases; unmatched junction bases: 14. The germline CDR1 and CDR2 sequences are LGHDT and YNNKEL (reference sequence). The CDR3 totals 20 residues. CDR3 loop: CASSQDPFGLAGGQVDEQFF. The CDR3 bases are TGTGCCAGCAGCCAAGACCCATTCGGACTAGCGGGGGGGCAAGTCGATGAGCAGTTCTTC.

This clonotype was observed many times. V and J are TRBV20-1 and TRBJ2-7; D is uncertain. Germline assignment: CDR1 DFQATT and CDR2 SNEGSKA (reference sequence). This CDR3 comprises 13 residues. V was trimmed by 5 bases and J by 4 bases, leaving 15 bases between them. The CDR3 nucleotides read TGCAGTGCTTTTGGAGAGACTGGATACGAGCAGTACTTC. As protein: CSAFGETGYEQYF.

The chain employs TRBV5-1 and TRBJ2-3, with 12 bases that match TRBD2. The V gene end was trimmed by 0 bases and the J gene end by 2 bases; junction bases not matched to a gene: 1. The germline V gene has CDR1 SGHRS and CDR2 YFSETQ. The CDR3 length is 16 residues. The CDR3, as DNA: TGCGCCAGCAGCTTGGGGACTAGCGGGAACACAGATACGCAGTATTTT. It translates to CASSLGTSGNTDTQYF.

Worth noting for this clonotype: A much more abundant neighbour one base away suggests this may be a read error. The chain is built from TRBV4-1 and TRBJ1-4; D is uncertain. V lost 0 bases, J lost 10 bases, and 9 bases lay in between. CDR3 length equals 13 residues. Germline CDR1 MGHRA, CDR2 YSYEKL. The DNA of the CDR3 is TGCGCCAGCAGCCAAGAAAGGTATGGAAAACTGTTTTTT. Translating gives CASSQERYGKLFF.

This clonotype has at least ten counts. The chain uses TRBV29-1 and TRBJ1-2; D is unresolved. This CDR3 contains 13 residues. CDR1 and CDR2 (germline): SQVTM, ANQGSEA. V was pared by 3 bases and J by 1 base, with 9 bases between. The DNA for the CDR3 is TGCAGCGTTGACAGCCGGAATAACTATGGCTACACCTTC. It codes for CSVDSRNNYGYTF.

This clonotype came up many times. This chain links TRBV20-1 with TRBJ2-3; 7 bases match TRBD2. J was trimmed by 0 bases and V by 4 bases; bases with no gene match: 10. The germline CDR1 and CDR2 sequences are DFQATT and SNEGSKA (reference sequence). The CDR3 loop spans 16 amino acids. The CDR3 sequence is CSATPRLARSTDTQYF. The CDR3, as DNA: TGCAGTGCTACTCCCAGACTAGCCCGTAGCACAGATACGCAGTATTTT.

There are many counts of this clonotype. The rearrangement joins TRBV11-2 to TRBJ1-1; D is unresolved. The germline V gene has CDR1 SGHAT and CDR2 FQNNGV. Trimming removed 6 bases from V and 13 bases from J, with 21 bases in between. The CDR3 has 13 amino acids. CDR3 region: CASSRLTQLPGFF. Written as DNA, the CDR3 is TGTGCCAGCAGTCGCTTGACACAACTCCCGGGTTTCTTT.

This clonotype was found a few times. The rearrangement uses TRBV28 and TRBJ1-5; the D gene is possibly TRBD1 (6 bases). This CDR3 comprises 16 residues. V gave up 4 bases and J gave up 7 bases, with 20 bases separating them. Germline V gene lookup returns CDR1 MDHEN and CDR2 SYDVKM. CDR3 sequence reads: CASSSQGPGSGQPQHF. In DNA form, the CDR3 reads TGTGCCAGCAGTTCTCAGGGGCCAGGAAGTGGGCAGCCCCAGCATTTT.

In this sample, this clonotype turned up many times. The V gene is TRBV20-1, the J gene TRBJ2-5; D is ambiguous. Germline CDR1 is DFQATT and CDR2 is SNEGSKA (reference sequence). The CDR3 length is 10 residues. V was clipped by 5 bases and J by 7 bases, with 8 bases between them. As DNA, the CDR3 is TGCAGTGCTCCCCGGGCGACCCAGTACTTC. Translated, it gives CSAPRATQYF.

This clonotype was seen a handful of times. A much larger clone sits a single nucleotide away, making a read error possible. The chain joins TRBV11-2 to TRBJ1-2, with 9 bases matching TRBD1. Germline lookup yields CDR1 SGHAT and CDR2 FQNNGV. The CDR3 consists of 14 residues. V was pared by 4 bases and J by 6 bases, with 6 bases of the junction left unmatched. CDR3 coding DNA: TGTGCCAGCAGCTCACGACAGGGGGTAAATGGCTACACCTTC. It translates to CASSSRQGVNGYTF.

This clonotype was seen repeatedly, ten times or more. The V call is TRBV29-1, the J call TRBJ1-2; D uncertain. Germline CDR1 and CDR2: SQVTM and ANQGSEA. The V end was cut by 4 bases, the J end by 5 bases, with 11 bases between. CDR3 length: 12 amino acids. The CDR3 here is CSVGDPNYGYTF. In DNA, the CDR3 is TGCAGCGTTGGAGACCCAAATTATGGCTACACCTTC.

This clonotype has at least ten counts. The chain joins TRBV28 to TRBJ2-7, with D perhaps matching TRBD2 (7 bases). V dropped 5 bases and J dropped 7 bases, with 15 bases sitting between them. This CDR3 has 13 amino acids. The V gene's germline CDR1 is MDHEN and CDR2 SYDVKM. CDR3 DNA sequence: TGTGCCAGCAGTCCGGCCGGGGGGCAAGAGCAGTACTTC. It specifies CASSPAGGQEQYF.

The table lists this clonotype with many counts. The J gene is TRBJ2-7, the V gene TRBV12-3 or TRBV12-4; 8 nucleotides line up with TRBD2. The CDR3 is made up of 13 amino acids. The trim removed 5 bases at V and 7 bases at J, leaving 7 bases unmatched. In DNA, the CDR3 is TGTGCCAGCAGTCGAGGAGCGGGAGTGGAGCAGTACTTC. Translating it yields CASSRGAGVEQYF.

Turning to this clonotype: A much larger clone sits a single nucleotide away, making a read error possible. This chain links TRBV5-5 with TRBJ2-1; no clear D. Germline-derived CDR1 and CDR2 are SGHKS and YYEKEE (reference sequence). The CDR3 has 12 residues. The CDR3 region has the DNA TGTGACAGCAGCTTGTCTGGATCGGAGCAGTTCTTC. This codes for CDSSLSGSEQFF. The variable domain in full, with the rest retrieved from reference TRBV5-5 and TRBJ2-1, is DAGVTQSPTHLIKTRGQQVTLRCSPISGHKSVSWYQQVLGQGPQFIFQYYEKEERGRGNFPDRFSARQFPNYSSELNVNALLLGDSALYLCDSSLSGSEQFFGPGTRLTVL.

The table lists this clonotype with many counts. V usage is TRBV7-8 and J usage is TRBJ1-1; 11 bases are a match to TRBD1. The germline V gene encodes CDR1 SGHVS and CDR2 FQNEAQ. The V gene end was trimmed by 5 bases and the J gene end by 3 bases; junction bases not matched to a gene: 8. CDR3 length equals 16 residues. CDR3 bases: TGTGCCAGCAGCCAGTGGACAGGGGGCGCCGACACTGAAGCTTTCTTT. Its translation is CASSQWTGGADTEAFF.

In this sample, this clonotype turned up many times. This chain joins TRBV29-1 and TRBJ2-7; no definite D call. V lost 6 bases and J lost 7, with 16 bases in between. The germline V gene has CDR1 SQVTM and CDR2 ANQGSEA. The CDR3 extends over 12 amino acids. The CDR3 DNA reads as TGCAGCGTAGAACTAACGGCTGGGGAGCAGTACGTC. This sequence encodes CSVELTAGEQYV.